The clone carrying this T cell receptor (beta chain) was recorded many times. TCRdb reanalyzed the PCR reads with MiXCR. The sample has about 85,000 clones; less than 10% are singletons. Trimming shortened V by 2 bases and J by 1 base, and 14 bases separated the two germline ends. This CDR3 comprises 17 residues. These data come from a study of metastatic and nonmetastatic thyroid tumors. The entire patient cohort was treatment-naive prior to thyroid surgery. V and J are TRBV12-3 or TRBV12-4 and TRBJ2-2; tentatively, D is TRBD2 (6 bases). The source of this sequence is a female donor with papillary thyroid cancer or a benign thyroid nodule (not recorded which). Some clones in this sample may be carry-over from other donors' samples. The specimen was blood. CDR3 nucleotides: TGTGCCAGCAGTTTATCCGCGGGGTGGGGGAACACCGGGGAGCTGTTTTTT. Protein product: CASSLSAGWGNTGELFF.